This is a list of T cell receptor beta chains from one sample in a study of blood T cell repertoires in COVID-19. Generated by immunoSEQ multiplex PCR, the TCRdb table keeps only in-frame clones and is missing some. Of over 200,000 clones listed, about 85% were seen once; the top ten hold approximately 12%. The source material was peripheral blood. Every receptor here comes from a woman aged 18-29 years who had recovered from COVID-19. The CDR3 runs from the conserved cysteine through the conserved F or W. A D gene is named only where the DNA matches it firmly. Size is stated for part of the rows, as once, few or many counts, or as a class when the clone is expanded.

clone size	D gene	V gene	J gene	CDR3 protein	CDR3 DNA
NA	NA	TRBV9	TRBJ2-7	CASNRDSSYEQYF	TGTGCCAGCAACAGGGATAGCTCCTACGAGCAGTACTTC
NA	TRBD2	TRBV7-6	TRBJ2-1	CASSKREGTLNEQFF	TGTGCCAGCAGTAAGCGGGAGGGGACCTTAAATGAGCAGTTCTTC
NA	TRBD1	TRBV5-4	TRBJ1-2	CASSSGQGTYGYTF	TGTGCCAGCAGTTCGGGACAGGGGACCTATGGCTACACCTTC
NA	NA	TRBV2	TRBJ2-1	CASSVAESSYNEQFF	TGTGCCAGCAGTGTGGCGGAGAGCTCCTACAATGAGCAGTTCTTC
NA	NA	TRBV29-1	TRBJ2-2	CSVAKLNTGELFF	TGCAGCGTTGCCAAACTCAACACCGGGGAGCTGTTTTTT
NA	NA	TRBV28	TRBJ1-2	CASSLRLSGAGGYTF	TGTGCCAGCAGTTTAAGACTGAGCGGGGCCGGGGGCTACACCTTC
NA	NA	TRBV14	TRBJ2-2	CASKELPGSGELFF	TGTGCCAGCAAGGAGTTACCTGGGTCCGGGGAGCTGTTTTTT
NA	TRBD1	TRBV19	TRBJ1-4	CASSIGTGANEKLFF	TGTGCCAGTAGTATTGGGACAGGGGCTAATGAAAAACTGTTTTTT
NA	NA	TRBV5-4	TRBJ1-2	CASSGNRDGYTF	TGTGCCAGCAGCGGTAACAGGGATGGCTACACCTTC
NA	NA	TRBV5-5	TRBJ2-3	CASSLDRDTQYF	TGTGCCAGCAGCTTGGATCGAGATACGCAGTATTTT
few	TRBD1	TRBV3-1/TRBV3-2	TRBJ1-1	CASSQDRGTGNTEAFF	TGTGCCAGCAGCCAAGACAGAGGGACAGGGAACACTGAAGCTTTCTTT
NA	TRBD2	TRBV5-6	TRBJ2-1	CASSLPGLAGGYNEQFF	TGTGCCAGCAGCCTTCCGGGACTAGCGGGAGGATACAATGAGCAGTTCTTC
NA	NA	TRBV27	TRBJ1-1	CASSYTREGTEAFF	TGTGCCAGCAGTTATACCAGGGAGGGCACTGAAGCTTTCTTT
few	NA	TRBV7-6	TRBJ1-4	CASSLYVSDEKLFF	TGTGCCAGCAGCTTATACGTTTCGGATGAAAAACTGTTTTTT
once	NA	TRBV5-6	TRBJ1-2	CASSFVTLRGDSGGYTF	TGTGCCAGCAGCTTTGTGACCTTGAGAGGGGACTCGGGGGGCTACACCTTC
NA	TRBD2	TRBV7-6	TRBJ2-1	CASSLGVGVGGRATGGSNEQFF	TGTGCCAGCAGCTTAGGAGTCGGTGTTGGCGGGAGAGCGACGGGGGGTAGCAATGAGCAGTTCTTC
NA	TRBD1	TRBV4-1	TRBJ1-5	CASSPDRDNQPQHF	TGCGCCAGCAGTCCCGACAGGGACAATCAGCCCCAGCATTTT
once	TRBD2	TRBV24-1	TRBJ2-7	CATSDSGTSGAEQYF	TGTGCCACCAGTGACTCCGGGACTAGCGGGGCCGAGCAGTACTTC
once	TRBD2	TRBV24-1	TRBJ2-3	CATSDRGSGSPDTQYF	TGTGCCACCAGTGATAGGGGTAGCGGGAGTCCAGATACGCAGTATTTT
NA	NA	TRBV11-2	TRBJ2-1	CASSRPAWSGVGAYNEQFF	TGTGCCAGCAGCCGCCCGGCGTGGTCGGGGGTGGGTGCCTACAATGAGCAGTTCTTC
NA	TRBD1	TRBV7-8	TRBJ2-7	CASSSIGTGVSSYEQYF	TGTGCCAGCAGCTCGATCGGGACAGGGGTGAGCTCCTACGAGCAGTACTTC
NA	TRBD2	TRBV5-6	TRBJ2-3	CASSVQLAGGSDTQYF	TGTGCCAGCAGCGTACAACTAGCGGGAGGCTCAGATACGCAGTATTTT
NA	TRBD2	TRBV19	TRBJ2-7	CASSIVGTSATSSYEQYF	TGTGCCAGTAGTATAGTGGGGACTAGCGCTACAAGCTCCTACGAGCAGTACTTC
NA	NA	TRBV19	TRBJ2-3	CASSPAGRSTDTQYF	TGTGCCAGTAGTCCAGCGGGCCGAAGCACAGATACGCAGTATTTT
NA	NA	TRBV9	TRBJ2-7	CASSADPLTRPYEQYF	TGTGCCAGCAGCGCCGATCCGCTGACTCGCCCCTACGAGCAGTACTTC
NA	TRBD1	TRBV28	TRBJ1-6	CASSPPLTGFSLFGSPLHF	TGTGCCAGCAGTCCCCCGCTGACAGGGTTTAGTTTATTTGGTTCACCCCTCCACTTT
NA	NA	TRBV12-3/TRBV12-4	TRBJ1-2	CASTTSGDGYTF	TGTGCCAGCACCACAAGCGGGGATGGCTACACCTTC
NA	NA	TRBV14	TRBJ1-1	CASSQRGGNTEAFF	TGTGCCAGCAGCCAACGCGGGGGCAACACTGAAGCTTTCTTT
NA	NA	TRBV6-5	TRBJ1-1	CASRHDWGLNTEAFF	TGTGCCAGCAGACACGATTGGGGCTTGAACACTGAAGCTTTCTTT
NA	TRBD1	TRBV6-5	TRBJ1-2	CASSLTGVDNYGYTF	TGTGCCAGCAGTTTGACAGGGGTCGATAACTATGGCTACACCTTC
NA	TRBD2	TRBV7-8	TRBJ2-1	CASSSKIRISGRRGNEQFF	TGTGCCAGCAGCTCTAAAATTCGAATTAGCGGGAGGAGAGGGAATGAGCAGTTCTTC
NA	TRBD1	TRBV5-5	TRBJ1-2	CASSLVTGQAGYGYTF	TGTGCCAGCAGCTTGGTGACAGGACAGGCTGGATATGGCTACACCTTC
NA	TRBD1	TRBV29-1	TRBJ2-7	CSVDGTGDYEQYF	TGCAGCGTTGACGGGACAGGGGACTACGAGCAGTACTTC
NA	TRBD2	TRBV5-1	TRBJ2-5	CASSTLAGGLQETQYF	TGCGCCAGCAGTACTCTAGCGGGAGGCCTCCAAGAGACCCAGTACTTC
NA	TRBD2	TRBV12-5	TRBJ2-7	CASGPGLAGRWDEQYF	TGTGCTAGTGGTCCCGGACTAGCGGGGAGGTGGGACGAGCAGTACTTC
NA	TRBD2	TRBV5-1	TRBJ2-6	CASSLESGSMLGANVLTF	TGCGCCAGCAGCTTGGAGAGCGGGAGTATGCTTGGGGCCAACGTCCTGACTTTC
NA	NA	TRBV14	TRBJ1-2	CASSQDLQAVTF	TGTGCCAGCAGCCAAGATCTACAGGCGGTTACCTTC
NA	NA	TRBV7-2	TRBJ2-3	CASSLGSGVGDTQYF	TGTGCCAGCAGCTTAGGGTCGGGAGTAGGGGATACGCAGTATTTT
NA	TRBD1	TRBV7-2	TRBJ1-6	CASSLGTGANSPLHF	TGTGCCAGCAGCTTAGGGACAGGGGCTAATTCACCCCTCCACTTT
NA	TRBD1	TRBV27	TRBJ1-5	CASSLRDRYQPQHF	TGTGCCAGCAGTCTCCGGGACAGATATCAGCCCCAGCATTTT
NA	NA	TRBV4-1	TRBJ1-5	CASSQDQGWQPQHF	TGCGCCAGCAGCCAAGATCAGGGGTGGCAGCCCCAGCATTTT
NA	NA	TRBV6-5	TRBJ2-7	CATSSVYEQYF	TGTGCCACCTCTAGCGTCTACGAGCAGTACTTC
NA	NA	TRBV2	TRBJ2-1	CASSLAELHEQFF	TGTGCCAGCAGCCTAGCCGAACTCCATGAGCAGTTCTTC
once	NA	TRBV10-1	TRBJ2-7	CASSESYPPYEQYF	TGCGCCAGCAGTGAGTCGTATCCCCCCTACGAGCAGTACTTC
NA	NA	TRBV15	TRBJ2-3	CAARGLTTDTQYF	TGTGCCGCTCGGGGTTTAACCACGGATACGCAGTATTTT
NA	TRBD2	TRBV5-1	TRBJ2-2	CASSLEPSGNGELFF	TGCGCCAGCAGCTTGGAGCCTAGCGGGAACGGGGAGCTGTTTTTT
once	NA	TRBV5-1	TRBJ1-2	CASSPGFTNYGYTF	TGCGCCAGCAGCCCGGGGTTCACTAACTATGGCTACACCTTC
NA	TRBD2	TRBV9	TRBJ2-2	CASSPLVGTSGKLFF	TGTGCCAGCAGCCCCCTTGTCGGGACTAGCGGGAAGCTGTTTTTT
NA	NA	TRBV5-6	TRBJ2-1	CASSLDTSYNEQFF	TGTGCCAGCAGCCTGGATACTAGCTACAATGAGCAGTTCTTC